This T cell receptor (beta chain) is from a study of blood T cell repertoires in COVID-19. Looking at the study overall: The United States, Italy and Spain supplied acute and convalescent COVID-19 samples.

Here immunoSEQ multiplex PCR was the method, and the copy in TCRdb shows in-frame clones only, minus some. The profile covers about 180,000 clones, with 60% to 80% appearing a single time and roughly an eighth taken by the ten largest. CDR1 SGHRS and CDR2 YFSETQ come from the germline V gene. V was shortened by 5 bases and J by 3 bases, with 9 bases between the two germline ends. This CDR3 comprises 12 residues. Allocation to cohorts depended on clinical history reported by the participants. The study recruited exposed participants who had met a COVID-19 case within 2 weeks before entry. The sequenced sample consisted of PBMCs or T cells enriched from blood (not recorded which). The sequence was obtained from a man in his 60s who had been exposed to COVID-19. V and J are TRBV5-1 and TRBJ2-7; D uncertain. CDR3 sequence: CASSRSGYEQYF. The CDR3 DNA reads TGCGCCAGCAGTCGTTCCGGCTACGAGCAGTACTTC.